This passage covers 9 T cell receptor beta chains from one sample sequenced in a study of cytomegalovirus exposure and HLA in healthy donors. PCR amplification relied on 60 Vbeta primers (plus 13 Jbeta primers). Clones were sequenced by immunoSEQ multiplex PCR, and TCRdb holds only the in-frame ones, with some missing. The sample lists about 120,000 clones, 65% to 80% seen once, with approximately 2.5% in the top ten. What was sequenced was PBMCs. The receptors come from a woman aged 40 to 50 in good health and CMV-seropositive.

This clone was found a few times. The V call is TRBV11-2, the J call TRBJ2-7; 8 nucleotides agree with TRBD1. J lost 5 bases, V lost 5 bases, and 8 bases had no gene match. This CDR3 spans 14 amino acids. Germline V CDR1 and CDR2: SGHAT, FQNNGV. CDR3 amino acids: CASSGRGLENEQYF. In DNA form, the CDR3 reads TGTGCCAGCAGCGGCAGGGGGCTTGAGAACGAGCAGTACTTC.

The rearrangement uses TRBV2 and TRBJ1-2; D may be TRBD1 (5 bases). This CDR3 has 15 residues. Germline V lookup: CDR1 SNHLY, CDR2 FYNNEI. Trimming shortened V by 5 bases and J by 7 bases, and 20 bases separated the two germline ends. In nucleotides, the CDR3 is TGTGCCAGCAGTCCCCTCATGGGGCTCCTCGGTGGCTACACCTTC. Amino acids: CASSPLMGLLGGYTF.

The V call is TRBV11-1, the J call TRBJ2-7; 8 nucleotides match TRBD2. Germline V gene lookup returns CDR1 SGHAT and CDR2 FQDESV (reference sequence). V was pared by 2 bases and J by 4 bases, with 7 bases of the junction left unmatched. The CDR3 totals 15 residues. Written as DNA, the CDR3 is TGTGCCAGCAGCTTACTGCCCGGGGGGGCATACGAGCAGTACTTC. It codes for CASSLLPGGAYEQYF.

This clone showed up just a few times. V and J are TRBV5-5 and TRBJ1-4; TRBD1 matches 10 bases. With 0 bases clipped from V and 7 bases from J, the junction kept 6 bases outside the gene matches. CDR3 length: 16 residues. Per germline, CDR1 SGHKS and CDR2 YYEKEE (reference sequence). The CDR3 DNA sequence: TGTGCCAGCAGCTTGGGCCCGGGACAGGGGCGTGAAAAACTGTTTTTT. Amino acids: CASSLGPGQGREKLFF. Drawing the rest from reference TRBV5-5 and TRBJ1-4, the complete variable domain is DAGVTQSPTHLIKTRGQQVTLRCSPISGHKSVSWYQQVLGQGPQFIFQYYEKEERGRGNFPDRFSARQFPNYSSELNVNALLLGDSALYLCASSLGPGQGREKLFFGSGTQLSVL.

CDR3 in amino acids: CASSVSRAGANVLTF. The CDR3 DNA follows: TGCGCCAGCAGCGTTTCCAGGGCTGGGGCCAACGTCCTGACTTTC. This chain uses TRBV5-1 with TRBJ2-6, with D maybe TRBD1 (5 bases). Trimming left V 4 bases short and J 2 bases short, with 10 bases between. The germline V gene encodes CDR1 SGHRS and CDR2 YFSETQ. The CDR3 spans 15 residues.

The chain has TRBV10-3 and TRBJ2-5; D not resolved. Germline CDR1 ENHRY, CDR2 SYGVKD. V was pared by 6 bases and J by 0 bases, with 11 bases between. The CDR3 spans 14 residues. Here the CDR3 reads CAISENRNQETQYF. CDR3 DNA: TGTGCCATCAGCGAGAACAGAAACCAAGAGACCCAGTACTTC.

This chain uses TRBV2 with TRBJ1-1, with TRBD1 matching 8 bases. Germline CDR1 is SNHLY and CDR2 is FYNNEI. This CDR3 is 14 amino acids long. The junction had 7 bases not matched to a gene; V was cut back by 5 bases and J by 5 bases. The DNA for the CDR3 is TGTGCCAGCAGTCCAGGGGGCGCGAGGACTGAAGCTTTCTTT. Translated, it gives CASSPGGARTEAFF. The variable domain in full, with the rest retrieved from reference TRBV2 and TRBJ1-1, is EPEVTQTPSHQVTQMGQEVILRCVPISNHLYFYWYRQILGQKVEFLVSFYNNEISEKSEIFDDQFSVERPDGSNFTLKIRSTKLEDSAMYFCASSPGGARTEAFFGQGTRLTVV.

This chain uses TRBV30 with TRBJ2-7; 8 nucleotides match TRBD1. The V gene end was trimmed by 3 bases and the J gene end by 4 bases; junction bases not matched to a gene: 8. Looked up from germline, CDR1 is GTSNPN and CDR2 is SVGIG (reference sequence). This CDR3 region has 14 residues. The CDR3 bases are TGTGCCTGGAGATCCCCAGGGGGCAAGTACGAGCAGTACTTC. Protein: CAWRSPGGKYEQYF.

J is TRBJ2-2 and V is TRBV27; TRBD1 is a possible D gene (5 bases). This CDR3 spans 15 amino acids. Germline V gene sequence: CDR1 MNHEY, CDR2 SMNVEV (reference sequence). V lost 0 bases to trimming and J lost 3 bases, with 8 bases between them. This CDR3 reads CASSLSPGYTGELFF. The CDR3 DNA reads TGTGCCAGCAGTTTATCGCCAGGGTACACCGGGGAGCTGTTTTTT.